Following are 12 T cell receptor beta chains from one sample sequenced in a study of T-cell memory formation after mild COVID-19. TCRdb re-called the 5' RACE reads with MiXCR, one entry per CDR3 protein. Seen here are more than 350,000 distinct CDR3 sequences, roughly 15% observed once, and the top ten hold about 22%. Specimen: PBMCs or a T cell subset sorted from them (not recorded which). These receptors all come from a man in his late teens or twenties who had mild COVID-19 (a few samples of this study predate the infection). Cell type and time point are not known.

V usage is TRBV7-9 and J usage is TRBJ2-7; D is unresolved. V lost 2 bases and J lost 2, with 7 bases in between. Germline V gene sequence: CDR1 SEHNR, CDR2 FQNEAQ (reference sequence). CDR3 size: 13 residues. This chain's CDR3 is CASSLSRTYEQYF. In DNA, the CDR3 is TGTGCCAGCAGCTTATCACGAACCTACGAGCAGTACTTC.

This clonotype was observed a handful of times. V gene TRBV12-3 or TRBV12-4 combines with J gene TRBJ2-1; unclear D gene. The CDR3 loop spans 11 amino acids. V gave up 5 bases and J gave up 9 bases, with 8 bases separating them. CDR3 amino acids: CASSPNAEQFF. In DNA form, the CDR3 reads TGTGCCAGCAGTCCTAATGCTGAGCAGTTCTTC.

The J gene is TRBJ2-6, the V gene TRBV7-9; TRBD1 is a possible D gene (6 bases). Trimming took 5 bases from V and 4 from J, leaving 12 bases between them. The length of the CDR3 is 15 residues. Germline loops: CDR1 SEHNR, CDR2 FQNEAQ (reference sequence). Here the CDR3 reads CASSPWGLGANVLTF. In nucleotides, the CDR3 is TGTGCCAGCAGCCCCTGGGGGCTCGGGGCCAACGTCCTGACTTTC.

The rearrangement links TRBV11-2 to TRBJ1-1; unclear D gene. The germline V and J ends were trimmed by 5 bases and 6 bases, with 7 bases remaining between them. CDR3 size: 11 residues. The germline gives CDR1 SGHAT, CDR2 FQNNGV. CDR3 in amino acids: CASSPSSEAFF. The CDR3 coding sequence is TGTGCCAGCAGCCCGAGTTCTGAAGCTTTCTTT.

The V gene is TRBV20-1, the J gene TRBJ1-5, with D unclear. Germline V gene sequence: CDR1 DFQATT, CDR2 SNEGSKA (reference sequence). This CDR3 has 14 amino acids. Trimming removed 3 bases at V and 0 bases at J, with 9 bases between. CDR3 sequence reads: CSASLRHSNQPQHF. The CDR3 region has the DNA TGCAGTGCTAGTCTCAGACATAGCAATCAGCCCCAGCATTTT.

This chain uses TRBV9 with TRBJ2-3; D may be TRBD2 (5 bases). CDR1 and CDR2 (germline): SGDLS, YYNGEE. This CDR3 is built from 15 residues. Trimming took 0 bases from V and 0 from J, leaving 8 bases between them. The CDR3 is CASSVDGLSTDTQYF. CDR3 nucleotides: TGTGCCAGCAGCGTAGATGGACTCAGCACAGATACGCAGTATTTT.

This sequence joins TRBV7-2 and TRBJ1-5; 10 nucleotides agree with TRBD1. This CDR3 contains 16 residues. The ends lost 2 bases at V and 7 bases at J; junction bases unmatched: 8. Germline CDR1 and CDR2: SGHTA and FQGNSA. The CDR3 DNA is TGTGCCAGCAGCTTAAAGGCGACAGGGGGCCACCAGCCCCAGCATTTT. Its protein is CASSLKATGGHQPQHF.

This clonotype was counted between two and nine times. The genes are TRBV4-1 and TRBJ1-4; no definite D call. From germline, CDR1 is MGHRA and CDR2 YSYEKL. Trimming cost V 2 bases and J 8 bases, with 18 bases left between them. CDR3 size: 16 residues. As DNA, the CDR3 is TGCGCCAGCAGCCAATATCGAGAGAGGAGACGCGAAAAACTGTTTTTT. Amino acids: CASSQYRERRREKLFF.

This clonotype appeared a few times. The chain employs TRBV6-2 or TRBV6-3 and TRBJ1-1; the match to TRBD1 covers 7 bases. The CDR3 sequence is 13 residues long. Germline loops: CDR1 MNHEY, CDR2 SVGEGT. The trim removed 10 bases at V and 1 base at J, leaving 6 bases unmatched. DNA of the CDR3: TGTGCCATTCGGGGACAGCCGAACACTGAAGCTTTCTTT. Amino acids: CAIRGQPNTEAFF.

This clonotype was counted at least ten times. V is TRBV4-2 and J is TRBJ2-7, with a weak D call TRBD2 (6 bases). CDR3 length equals 15 residues. Trimming took 0 bases from V and 5 from J, leaving 14 bases between them. Germline CDR1 LGHNA, CDR2 YNFKEQ. The chain's CDR3 is CASSQDLDYLHEQYV. The CDR3 DNA reads as TGTGCCAGCAGCCAAGATTTGGACTATCTGCACGAGCAGTACGTC.

The gene calls are TRBV27 and TRBJ1-1, with TRBD1 as a possible D gene (6 bases). The CDR3 contains 14 residues. V gave up 0 bases and J gave up 7 bases, with 12 bases separating them. Germline values: CDR1 MNHEY, CDR2 SMNVEV (reference sequence). The CDR3 nucleotides read TGTGCCAGCAGTTTATCATGGGGGCGGGTTGAAGCTTTCTTT. Translation: CASSLSWGRVEAFF.

The rearrangement joins TRBV29-1 to TRBJ1-2; TRBD1 aligns across 10 bases. Trimming at V came to 7 bases and at J to 0 bases, leaving 5 bases not matched to a gene. The CDR3 spans 14 residues. CDR1 SQVTM and CDR2 ANQGSEA come from the germline V gene. For the CDR3, the DNA is TGCAGCGGCAACGACAGGGGGCCTAACTATGGCTACACCTTC. Residues: CSGNDRGPNYGYTF.